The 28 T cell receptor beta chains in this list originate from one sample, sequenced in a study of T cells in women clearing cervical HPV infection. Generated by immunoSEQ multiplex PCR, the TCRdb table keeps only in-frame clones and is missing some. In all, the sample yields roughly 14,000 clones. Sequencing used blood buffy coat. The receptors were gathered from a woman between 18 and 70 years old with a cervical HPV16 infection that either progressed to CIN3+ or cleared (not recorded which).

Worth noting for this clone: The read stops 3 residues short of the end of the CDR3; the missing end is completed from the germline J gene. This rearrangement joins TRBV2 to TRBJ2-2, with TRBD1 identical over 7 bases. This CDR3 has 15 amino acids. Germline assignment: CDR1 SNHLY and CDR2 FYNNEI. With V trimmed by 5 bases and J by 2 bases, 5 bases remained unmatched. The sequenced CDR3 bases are TGTGCCAGCAGTCCGGGACAGCTTAACACCGGGGAG. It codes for CASSPGQLNTGE. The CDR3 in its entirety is CASSPGQLNTGELFF.

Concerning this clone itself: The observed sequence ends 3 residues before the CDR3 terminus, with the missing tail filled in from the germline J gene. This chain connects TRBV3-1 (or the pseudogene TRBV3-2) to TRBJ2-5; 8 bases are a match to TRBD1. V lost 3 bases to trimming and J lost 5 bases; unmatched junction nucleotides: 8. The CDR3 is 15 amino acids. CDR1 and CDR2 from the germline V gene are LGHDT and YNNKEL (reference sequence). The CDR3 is CASSHPGQGIETQYF. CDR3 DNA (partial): TGTGCCAGCAGCCACCCCGGACAGGGAATCGAGACC.

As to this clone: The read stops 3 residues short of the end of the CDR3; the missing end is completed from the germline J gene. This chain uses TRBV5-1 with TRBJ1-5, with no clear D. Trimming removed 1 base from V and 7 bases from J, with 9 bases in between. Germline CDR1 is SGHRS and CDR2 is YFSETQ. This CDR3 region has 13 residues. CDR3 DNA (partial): TGCGCCAGCAGCTTGCAGGTAGGCCAGCCC. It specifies CASSLQVGQP. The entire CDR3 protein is CASSLQVGQPQHF.

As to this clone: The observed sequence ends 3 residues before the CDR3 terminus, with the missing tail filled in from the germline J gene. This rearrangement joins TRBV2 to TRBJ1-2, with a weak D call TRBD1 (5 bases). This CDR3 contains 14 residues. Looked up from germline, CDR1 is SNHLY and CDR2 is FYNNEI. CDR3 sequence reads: CASRYGQGAYDYTF. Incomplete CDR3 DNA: TGTGCCAGCAGGTACGGCCAGGGAGCCTACGAC.

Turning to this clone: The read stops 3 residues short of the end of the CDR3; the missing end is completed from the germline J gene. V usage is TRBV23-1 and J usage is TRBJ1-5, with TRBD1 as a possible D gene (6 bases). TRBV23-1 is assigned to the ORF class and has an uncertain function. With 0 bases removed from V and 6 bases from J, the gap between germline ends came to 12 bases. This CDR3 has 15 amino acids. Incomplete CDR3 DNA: TGCGCCAGCAGTCAATCCGCACAGGGTTGTCAGCCC. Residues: CASSQSAQGCQP. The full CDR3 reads CASSQSAQGCQPQHF.

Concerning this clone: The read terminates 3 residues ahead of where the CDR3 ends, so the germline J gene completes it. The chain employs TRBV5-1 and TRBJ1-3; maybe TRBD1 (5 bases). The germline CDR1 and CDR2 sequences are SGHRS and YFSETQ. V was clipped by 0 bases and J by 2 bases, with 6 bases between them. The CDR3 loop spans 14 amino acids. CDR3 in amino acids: CASSLAGAGNTIYF. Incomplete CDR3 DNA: TGCGCCAGCAGCTTGGCGGGGGCTGGAAACACC.

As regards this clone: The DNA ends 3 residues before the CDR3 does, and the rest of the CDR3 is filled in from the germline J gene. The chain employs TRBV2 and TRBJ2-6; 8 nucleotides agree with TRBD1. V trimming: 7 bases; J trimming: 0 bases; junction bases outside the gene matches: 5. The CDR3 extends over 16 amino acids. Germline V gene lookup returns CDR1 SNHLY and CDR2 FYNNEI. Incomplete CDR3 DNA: TGTGCCAGCAACCTTCAGGGGGCCTCTGGGGCCAACGTC. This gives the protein CASNLQGASGANV. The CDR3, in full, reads CASNLQGASGANVLTF.

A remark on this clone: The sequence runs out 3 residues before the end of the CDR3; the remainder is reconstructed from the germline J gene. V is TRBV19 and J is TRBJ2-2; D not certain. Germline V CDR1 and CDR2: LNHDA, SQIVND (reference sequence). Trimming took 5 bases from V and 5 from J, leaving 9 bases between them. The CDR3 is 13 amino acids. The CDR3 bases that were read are TGTGCCAGTAGTTCGGGTGTTACCGGGGAG. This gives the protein CASSSGVTGE. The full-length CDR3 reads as CASSSGVTGELFF.

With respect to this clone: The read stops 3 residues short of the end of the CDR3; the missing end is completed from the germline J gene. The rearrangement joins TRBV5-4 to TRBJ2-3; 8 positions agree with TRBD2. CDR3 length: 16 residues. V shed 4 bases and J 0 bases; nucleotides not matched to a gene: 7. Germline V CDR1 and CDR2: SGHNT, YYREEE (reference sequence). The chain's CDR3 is CASSTERGWSTDTQYF. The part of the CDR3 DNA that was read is TGTGCCAGCAGCACGGAGCGGGGGTGGAGCACAGATACG.

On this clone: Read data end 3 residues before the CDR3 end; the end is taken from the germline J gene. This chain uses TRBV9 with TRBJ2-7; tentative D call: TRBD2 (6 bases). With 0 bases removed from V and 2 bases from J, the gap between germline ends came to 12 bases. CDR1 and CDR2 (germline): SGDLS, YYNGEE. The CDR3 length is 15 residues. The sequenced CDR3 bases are TGTGCCAGCAGCGTAGCTGGGGGGTTCGCCTACGAG. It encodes CASSVAGGFAYE. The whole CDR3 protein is CASSVAGGFAYEQYF.

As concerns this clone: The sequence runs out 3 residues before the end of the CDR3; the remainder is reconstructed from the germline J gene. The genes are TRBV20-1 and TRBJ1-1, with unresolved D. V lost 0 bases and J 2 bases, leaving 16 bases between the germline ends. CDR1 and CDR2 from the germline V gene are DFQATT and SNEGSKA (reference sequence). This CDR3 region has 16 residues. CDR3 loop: CSARDLEKGVNTEAFF. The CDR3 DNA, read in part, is TGCAGTGCTAGAGATCTCGAGAAGGGCGTAAACACTGAA.

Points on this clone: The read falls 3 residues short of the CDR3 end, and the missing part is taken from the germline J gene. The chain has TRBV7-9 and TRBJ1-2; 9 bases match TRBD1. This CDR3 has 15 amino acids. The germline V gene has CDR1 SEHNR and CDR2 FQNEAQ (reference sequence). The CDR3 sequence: CASRGQGLGSYEYTF. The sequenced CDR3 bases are TGTGCCAGCAGGGGACAGGGATTGGGCTCCTACGAG.

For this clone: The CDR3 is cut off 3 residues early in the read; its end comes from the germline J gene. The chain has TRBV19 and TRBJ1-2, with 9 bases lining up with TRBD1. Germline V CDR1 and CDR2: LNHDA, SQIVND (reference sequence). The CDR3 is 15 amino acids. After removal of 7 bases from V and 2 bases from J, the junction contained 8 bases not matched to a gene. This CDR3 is CASKATGGANYGYTF. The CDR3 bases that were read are TGTGCCAGTAAAGCCACAGGGGGCGCGAACTATGGC.

CDR3 sequence reads: CASSQGGARAFF. CDR3 DNA, as far as it was read: TGTGCCAGCAGCCAAGGGGGGGCCCGA. The chain couples TRBV11-3 to TRBJ1-1, with D possibly matching TRBD1 (6 bases). Read sequence stops 3 residues before the CDR3 end, and the germline J gene provides the missing end. The CDR3 is 12 residues long. The germline CDR1 and CDR2 sequences are SGHNT and YENEEA.

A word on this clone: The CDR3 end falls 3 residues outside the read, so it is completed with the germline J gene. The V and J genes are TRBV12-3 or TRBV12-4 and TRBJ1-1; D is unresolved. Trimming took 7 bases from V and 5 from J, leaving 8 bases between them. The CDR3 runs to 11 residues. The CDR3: CASMIRTEAFF. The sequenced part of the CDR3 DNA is TGTGCCAGCATGATAAGGACTGAA.

CDR3 amino acids: CASSARLAGAGETQYF. CDR3 DNA (partial): TGTGCCAGCAGCGCTAGACTAGCGGGTGCCGGGGAGACC. This chain connects TRBV7-6 to TRBJ2-5, with TRBD2 identical over 10 bases. The CDR3 goes on 3 residues after the read ends, and that part is filled in from the germline J gene. Per germline, CDR1 SGHVS and CDR2 FNYEAQ. V gave up 5 bases and J gave up 5 bases; unmatched junction bases: 11. This CDR3 comprises 16 residues.

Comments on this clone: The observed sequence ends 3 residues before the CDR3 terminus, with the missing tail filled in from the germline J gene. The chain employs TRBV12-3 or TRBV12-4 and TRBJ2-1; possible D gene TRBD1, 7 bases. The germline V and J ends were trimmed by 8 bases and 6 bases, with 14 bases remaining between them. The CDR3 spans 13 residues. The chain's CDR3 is CASGGTATNEQFF. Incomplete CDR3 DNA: TGTGCCAGCGGCGGGACAGCCACCAATGAG.

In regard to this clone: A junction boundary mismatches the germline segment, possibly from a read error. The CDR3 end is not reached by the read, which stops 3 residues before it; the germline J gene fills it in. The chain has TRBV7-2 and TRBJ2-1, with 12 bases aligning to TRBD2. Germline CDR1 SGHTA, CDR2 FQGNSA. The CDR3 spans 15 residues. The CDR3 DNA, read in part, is TGTGCCAGCAGCCTAGCGGGGGGGGCCTACAATGAG. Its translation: CASSLAGGAYNE. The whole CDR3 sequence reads CASSLAGGAYNEQFF.

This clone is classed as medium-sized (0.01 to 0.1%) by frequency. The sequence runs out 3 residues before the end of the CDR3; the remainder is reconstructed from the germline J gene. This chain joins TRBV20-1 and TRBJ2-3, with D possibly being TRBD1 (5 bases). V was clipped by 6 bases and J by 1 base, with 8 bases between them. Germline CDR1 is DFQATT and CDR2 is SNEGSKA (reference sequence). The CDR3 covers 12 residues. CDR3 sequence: CSAPRGTDTQYF. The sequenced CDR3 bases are TGCAGTGCCCCCAGGGGCACAGATACG.

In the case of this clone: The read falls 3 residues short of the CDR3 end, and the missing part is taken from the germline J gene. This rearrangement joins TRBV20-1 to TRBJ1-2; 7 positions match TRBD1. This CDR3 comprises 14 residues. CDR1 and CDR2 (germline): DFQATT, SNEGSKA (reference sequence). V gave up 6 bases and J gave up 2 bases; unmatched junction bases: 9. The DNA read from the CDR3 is TGCAGTGCCGCATACTTGACAGGGAACTATGGC. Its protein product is CSAAYLTGNYG. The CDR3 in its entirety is CSAAYLTGNYGYTF.

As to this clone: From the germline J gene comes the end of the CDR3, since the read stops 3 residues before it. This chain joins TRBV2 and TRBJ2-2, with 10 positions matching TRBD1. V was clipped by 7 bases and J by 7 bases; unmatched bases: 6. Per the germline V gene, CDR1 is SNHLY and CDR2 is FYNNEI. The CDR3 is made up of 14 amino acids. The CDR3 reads CASNRQGADGELFF. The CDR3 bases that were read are TGTGCCAGCAACCGACAGGGGGCGGACGGGGAG. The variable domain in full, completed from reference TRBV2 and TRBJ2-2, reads EPEVTQTPSHQVTQMGQEVILRCVPISNHLYFYWYRQILGQKVEFLVSFYNNEISEKSEIFDDQFSVERPDGSNFTLKIRSTKLEDSAMYFCASNRQGADGELFFGEGSRLTVL.

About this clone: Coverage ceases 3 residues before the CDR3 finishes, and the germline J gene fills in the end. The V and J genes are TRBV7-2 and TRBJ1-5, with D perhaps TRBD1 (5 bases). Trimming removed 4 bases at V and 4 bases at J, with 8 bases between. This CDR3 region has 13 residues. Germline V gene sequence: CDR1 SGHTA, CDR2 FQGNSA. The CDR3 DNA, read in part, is TGTGCCAGCAGCTCGAGACAGAATCAGCCC. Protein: CASSSRQNQP. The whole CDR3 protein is CASSSRQNQPQHF.

The sequenced part of the CDR3 DNA is TGTGCCTGGGCGGAGAGGGACAGGGTGCTTTCACCC. It encodes CAWAERDRVLSP. In full, the CDR3 is CAWAERDRVLSPLHF. The rearrangement uses TRBV30 and TRBJ1-6; 9 positions agree with TRBD1. Read data end 3 residues before the CDR3 end; the end is taken from the germline J gene. Germline-derived CDR1 and CDR2 are GTSNPN and SVGIG (reference sequence). CDR3 length: 15 residues. The trim removed 5 bases at V and 9 bases at J, leaving 11 bases unmatched.

This CDR3 reads CASSRGQRETQYF. The covered CDR3 bases are TGTGCCAGCTCCCGCGGACAGAGAGAGACC. The rearrangement uses TRBV18 and TRBJ2-5; tentative D call: TRBD1 (6 bases). Read sequence stops 3 residues before the CDR3 end, and the germline J gene provides the missing end. From germline, CDR1 is KGHSH and CDR2 LQKENI. V lost 6 bases to trimming and J lost 4 bases, with 12 bases between them. This CDR3 comprises 13 residues.

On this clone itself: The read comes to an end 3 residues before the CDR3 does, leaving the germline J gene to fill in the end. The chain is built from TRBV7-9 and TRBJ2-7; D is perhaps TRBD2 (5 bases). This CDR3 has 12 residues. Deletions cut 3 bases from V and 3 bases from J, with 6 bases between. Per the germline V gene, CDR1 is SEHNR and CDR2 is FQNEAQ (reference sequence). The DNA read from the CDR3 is TGTGCCAGCAGCTTCGGGGTCTACGAG. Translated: CASSFGVYE. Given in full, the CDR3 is CASSFGVYEQYF.

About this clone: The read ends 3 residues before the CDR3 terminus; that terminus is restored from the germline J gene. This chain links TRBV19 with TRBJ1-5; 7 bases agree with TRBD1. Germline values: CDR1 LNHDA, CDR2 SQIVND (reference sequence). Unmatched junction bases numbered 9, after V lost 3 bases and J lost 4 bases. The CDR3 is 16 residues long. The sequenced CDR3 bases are TGTGCCAGTAGTATTAGGGGCGGGACAGATAATCAGCCC. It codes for CASSIRGGTDNQP. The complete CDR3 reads CASSIRGGTDNQPQHF.

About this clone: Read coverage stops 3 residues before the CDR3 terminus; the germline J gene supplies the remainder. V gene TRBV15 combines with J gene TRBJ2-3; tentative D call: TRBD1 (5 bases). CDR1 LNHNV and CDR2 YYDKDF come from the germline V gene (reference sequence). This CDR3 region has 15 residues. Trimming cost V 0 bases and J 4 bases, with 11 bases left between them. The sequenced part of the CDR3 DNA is TGTGCCACCAGCAGAGATCAGGACAAGGCAGATACG. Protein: CATSRDQDKADT. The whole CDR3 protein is CATSRDQDKADTQYF.

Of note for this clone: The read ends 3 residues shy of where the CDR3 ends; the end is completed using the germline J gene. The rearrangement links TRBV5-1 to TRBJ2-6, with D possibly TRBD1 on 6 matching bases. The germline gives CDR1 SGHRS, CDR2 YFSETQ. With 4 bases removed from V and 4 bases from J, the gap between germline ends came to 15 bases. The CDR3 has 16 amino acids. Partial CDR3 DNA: TGCGCCAGCAGCCCCTCCGGACAGTCCGGGGCCAACGTC. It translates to CASSPSGQSGANV. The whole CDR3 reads CASSPSGQSGANVLTF.